Here is one T cell receptor (beta chain) with its context. Its cognate antigen is unknown. Sequencing used immunoSEQ version 4 in survey mode. Template was genomic DNA at 10 ng/uL, with up to 1 ug used per sample. Produced via immunoSEQ multiplex PCR; TCRdb's table is partial and in-frame only. This sample has 40,000 to 55,000 clones; 88% occur once, and the top ten carry roughly 0.46%. The data stem from a study of persistence of HIV-infected CD4 T cells. Study context: A couple of participants gave one leukapheresis sample; others gave up to about 200 mL blood repeatedly. General study points: CMV- and Gag-responding cells had lower TCRbeta richness than CD3/CD28-responding cells.

This CDR3 has 18 residues. Per germline, CDR1 SGHRS and CDR2 YFSETQ. Trimming stripped 4 bases from V and 4 bases from J, with 26 bases between. Nonspecific anti-CD3/anti-CD28 bead stimulation represents the broad CD4+ T cell repertoire. Responding CD4+ T cells were sorted by upregulation of both CD40 ligand and CD69. The specimen was CD4+ T cells sorted from PBMCs after approximately 19-hour stimulation, collected from a patient who received antiretroviral therapy. The receptor's source is an adult woman with HIV who was CMV-seropositive. This sequence joins TRBV5-1 and TRBJ1-1; a possible D gene is TRBD1 (6 bases). In DNA, the CDR3 is TGCGCCAGCAGCCCAGGGCACGCAGGGGAGTTGGCCGCCACTGAAGCTTTCTTT. It is translated as CASSPGHAGELAATEAFF. The entire variable domain, with the rest obtained from reference TRBV5-1 and TRBJ1-1, is as follows: KAGVTQTPRYLIKTRGQQVTLSCSPISGHRSVSWYQQTPGQGLQFLFEYFSETQRNKGNFPGRFSGRQFSNSRSEMNVSTLELGDSALYLCASSPGHAGELAATEAFFGQGTRLTVV.